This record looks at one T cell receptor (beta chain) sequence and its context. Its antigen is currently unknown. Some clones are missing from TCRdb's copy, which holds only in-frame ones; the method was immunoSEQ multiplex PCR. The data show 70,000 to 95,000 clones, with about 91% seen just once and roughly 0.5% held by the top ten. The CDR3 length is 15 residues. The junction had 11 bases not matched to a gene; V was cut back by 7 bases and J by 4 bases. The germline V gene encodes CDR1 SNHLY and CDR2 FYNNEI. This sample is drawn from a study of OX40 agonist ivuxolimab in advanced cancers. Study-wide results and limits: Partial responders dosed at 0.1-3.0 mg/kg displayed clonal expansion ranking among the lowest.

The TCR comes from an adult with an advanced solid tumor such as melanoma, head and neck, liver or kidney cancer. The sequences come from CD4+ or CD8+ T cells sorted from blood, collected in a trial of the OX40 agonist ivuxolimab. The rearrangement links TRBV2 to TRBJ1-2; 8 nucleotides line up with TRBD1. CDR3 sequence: CASKFSSGGFYGYTF. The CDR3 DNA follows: TGTGCCAGCAAGTTTAGCTCAGGGGGCTTCTATGGCTACACCTTC.